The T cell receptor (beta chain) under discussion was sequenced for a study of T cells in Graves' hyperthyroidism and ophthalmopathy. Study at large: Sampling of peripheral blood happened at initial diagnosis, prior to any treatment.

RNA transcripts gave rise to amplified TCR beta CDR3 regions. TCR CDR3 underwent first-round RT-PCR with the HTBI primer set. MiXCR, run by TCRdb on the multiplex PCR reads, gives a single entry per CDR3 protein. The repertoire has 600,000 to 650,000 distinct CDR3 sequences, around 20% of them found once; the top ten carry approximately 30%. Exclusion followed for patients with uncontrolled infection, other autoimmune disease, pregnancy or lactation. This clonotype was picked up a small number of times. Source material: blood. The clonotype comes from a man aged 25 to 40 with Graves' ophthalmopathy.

DNA for the CDR3: TGCAGATCATGTCGGGGGAAGGGCAATCAGCCCCAGCATTTT. This gives the protein CRSCRGKGNQPQHF. The V and J genes are TRBV20-1 and TRBJ1-5; D is perhaps TRBD1 (5 bases). The CDR3 contains 14 residues. Germline V gives CDR1 DFQATT, CDR2 SNEGSKA (reference sequence).